This T cell receptor beta chain was identified in a study of blood T cell repertoires in COVID-19. Whole-study context: Samples of COVID-19 (acute and convalescent) were obtained from the United States, Italy and Spain. PBMCs, B-cell-depleted T cells, or T cells were the source of the cDNA or gDNA that made up the material.

In the original workflow: Amplification with reference gene primers provided the estimates of nucleated cell counts. The protocol was immunoSEQ multiplex PCR, while the TCRdb copy is restricted to in-frame clones and leaves out a portion. The V and J calls and clone size come from that table; D and trimming were worked out from the DNA. The sample holds approximately 35,000 clones, nearly 80% seen once. A few counts support this clone. This CDR3 has 14 amino acids. Unmatched junction bases numbered 3, after V lost 2 bases and J lost 4 bases. Germline-derived CDR1 and CDR2 are SGHRS and YFSETQ. This clonotype originated in a man older than 75 with acute or convalescent COVID-19. V usage is TRBV5-1 and J usage is TRBJ2-3, with 8 bases that match TRBD2. The sequencing input was peripheral blood. As DNA, the CDR3 is TGCGCCAGCAGCTTAGCGGGAGTGGCAGATACGCAGTATTTT. The encoded protein is CASSLAGVADTQYF.